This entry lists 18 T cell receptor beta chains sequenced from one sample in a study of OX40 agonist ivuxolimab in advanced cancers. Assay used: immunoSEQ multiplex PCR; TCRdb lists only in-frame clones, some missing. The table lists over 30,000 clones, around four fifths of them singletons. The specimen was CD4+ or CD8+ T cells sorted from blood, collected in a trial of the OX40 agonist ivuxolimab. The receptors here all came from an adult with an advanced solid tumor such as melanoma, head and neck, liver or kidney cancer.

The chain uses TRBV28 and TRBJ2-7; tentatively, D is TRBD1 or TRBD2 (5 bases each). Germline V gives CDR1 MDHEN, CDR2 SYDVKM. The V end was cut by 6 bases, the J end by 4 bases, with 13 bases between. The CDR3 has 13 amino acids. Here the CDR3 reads CASRRGSTYEQYF. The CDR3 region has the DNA TGTGCCAGCAGGAGGGGTTCAACGTACGAGCAGTACTTC.

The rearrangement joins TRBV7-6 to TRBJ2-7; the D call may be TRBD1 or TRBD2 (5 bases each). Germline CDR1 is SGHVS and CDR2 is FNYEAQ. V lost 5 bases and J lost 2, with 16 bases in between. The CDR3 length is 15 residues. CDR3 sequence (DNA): TGTGCCAGCAGCGAAACCCTGGGGGTCGCCTACGAGCAGTACTTC. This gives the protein CASSETLGVAYEQYF.

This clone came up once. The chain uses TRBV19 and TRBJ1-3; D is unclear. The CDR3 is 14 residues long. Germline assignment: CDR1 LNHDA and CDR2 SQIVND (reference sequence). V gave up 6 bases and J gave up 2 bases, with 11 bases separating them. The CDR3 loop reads CASSPSGPGNTIYF. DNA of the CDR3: TGTGCCAGTAGCCCATCTGGCCCTGGAAACACCATATATTTT.

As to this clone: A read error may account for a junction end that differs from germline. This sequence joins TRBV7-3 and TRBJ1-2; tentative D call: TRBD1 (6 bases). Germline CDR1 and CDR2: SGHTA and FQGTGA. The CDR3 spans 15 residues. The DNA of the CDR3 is TGTGCCAGCAGCTCAACCACAGGGCAAGGCTATGGCCACACCTTC. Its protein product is CASSSTTGQGYGHTF.

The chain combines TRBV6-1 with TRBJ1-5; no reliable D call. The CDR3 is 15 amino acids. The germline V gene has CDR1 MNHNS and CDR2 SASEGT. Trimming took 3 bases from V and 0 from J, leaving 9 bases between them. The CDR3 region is CASSERASSNQPQHF. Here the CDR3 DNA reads TGTGCCAGCAGTGAGAGGGCCAGTAGCAATCAGCCCCAGCATTTT.

CDR3 bases: TGCGCCAGCAGCCAAGGTGTCGGTGGGTTAAATGAGCAGTTCTTC. It codes for CASSQGVGGLNEQFF. The J gene is TRBJ2-1, the V gene TRBV4-1; D ambiguous. Germline V gene data show CDR1 as MGHRA and CDR2 as YSYEKL. This CDR3 has 15 amino acids. The V and J ends lost 1 base and 7 bases respectively, with 14 bases between them.

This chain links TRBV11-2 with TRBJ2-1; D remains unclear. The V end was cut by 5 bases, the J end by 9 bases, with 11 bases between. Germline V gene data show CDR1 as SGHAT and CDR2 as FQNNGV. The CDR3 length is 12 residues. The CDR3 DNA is TGTGCCAGCAGCCCCCCCGGGCCTGAGCAGTTCTTC. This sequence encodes CASSPPGPEQFF.

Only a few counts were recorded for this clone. This CDR3 is CASSRGGSGANYGYTF. CDR3 nucleotide sequence: TGCGCCAGCAGCAGGGGAGGGTCGGGAGCTAACTATGGCTACACCTTC. V is TRBV5-1 and J is TRBJ1-2; tentative D call: TRBD1 (5 bases). The V gene's germline CDR1 is SGHRS and CDR2 YFSETQ. Trimming stripped 4 bases from V and 0 bases from J, with 16 bases between. CDR3 length: 16 amino acids.

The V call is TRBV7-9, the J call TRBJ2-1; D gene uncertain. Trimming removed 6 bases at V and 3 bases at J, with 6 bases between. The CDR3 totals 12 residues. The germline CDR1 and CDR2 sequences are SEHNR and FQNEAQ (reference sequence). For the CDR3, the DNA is TGTGCCAGCAGACGGGTCTACAATGAGCAGTTCTTC. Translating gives CASRRVYNEQFF.

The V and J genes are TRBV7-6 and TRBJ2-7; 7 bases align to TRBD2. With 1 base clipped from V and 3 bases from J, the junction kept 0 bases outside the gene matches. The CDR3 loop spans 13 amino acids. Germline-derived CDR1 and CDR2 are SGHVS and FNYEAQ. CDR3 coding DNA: TGTGCCAGCAGCTTAGAGCGGGACTACGAGCAGTACTTC. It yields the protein CASSLERDYEQYF.

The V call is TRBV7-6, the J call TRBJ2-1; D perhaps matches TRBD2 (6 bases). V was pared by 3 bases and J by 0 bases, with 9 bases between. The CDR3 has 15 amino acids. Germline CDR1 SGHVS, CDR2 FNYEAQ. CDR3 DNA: TGTGCCAGCAGCTTTAGCGGCAGCTCCTACAATGAGCAGTTCTTC. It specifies CASSFSGSSYNEQFF.

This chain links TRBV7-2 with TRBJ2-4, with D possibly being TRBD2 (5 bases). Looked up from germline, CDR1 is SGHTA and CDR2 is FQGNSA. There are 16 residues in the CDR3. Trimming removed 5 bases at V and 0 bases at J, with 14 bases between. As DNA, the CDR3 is TGTGCCAGCAGCAGTTGGGAGACGATAGCCAAAAACATTCAGTACTTC. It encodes CASSSWETIAKNIQYF.

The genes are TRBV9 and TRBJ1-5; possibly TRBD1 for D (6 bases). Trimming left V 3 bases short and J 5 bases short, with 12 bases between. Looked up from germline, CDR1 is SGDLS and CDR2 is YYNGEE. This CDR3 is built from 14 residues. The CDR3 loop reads CASSGGRSDQPQHF. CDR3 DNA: TGTGCCAGCAGCGGGGGGCGCTCAGATCAGCCCCAGCATTTT.

The CDR3 nucleotides read TGTGCCAGCAGCCCTAAGGGGGGCTCTGGAAACACCATATATTTT. Translated: CASSPKGGSGNTIYF. The chain uses TRBV11-2 and TRBJ1-3, with D perhaps matching TRBD1 (6 bases). V was shortened by 5 bases and J by 0 bases, with 11 bases between the two germline ends. Germline V gene sequence: CDR1 SGHAT, CDR2 FQNNGV. CDR3 size: 15 residues.

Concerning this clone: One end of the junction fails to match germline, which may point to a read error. The CDR3: CASRTGTGVDF. Written as DNA, the CDR3 is TGTGCCAGCAGAACCGGGACAGGGGTGGACTTC. V is TRBV6-1 and J is TRBJ2-7, with 10 bases matching TRBD1. The CDR3 has 11 amino acids. Germline V gene sequence: CDR1 MNHNS, CDR2 SASEGT.

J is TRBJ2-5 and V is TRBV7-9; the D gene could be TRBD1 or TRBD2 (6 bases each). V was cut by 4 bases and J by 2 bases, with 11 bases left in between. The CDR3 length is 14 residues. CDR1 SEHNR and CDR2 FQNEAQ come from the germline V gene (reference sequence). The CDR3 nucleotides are TGTGCCAGCAGCTCCAAGGGGGGACAAGAGACCCAGTACTTC. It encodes CASSSKGGQETQYF.

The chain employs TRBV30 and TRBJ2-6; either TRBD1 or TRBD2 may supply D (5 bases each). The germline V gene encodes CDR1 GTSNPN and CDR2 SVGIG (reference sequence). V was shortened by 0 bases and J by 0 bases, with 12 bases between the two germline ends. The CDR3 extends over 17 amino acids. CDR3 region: CAWSVPGPYSGANVLTF. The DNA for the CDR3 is TGTGCCTGGAGTGTCCCGGGGCCCTACTCTGGGGCCAACGTCCTGACTTTC.

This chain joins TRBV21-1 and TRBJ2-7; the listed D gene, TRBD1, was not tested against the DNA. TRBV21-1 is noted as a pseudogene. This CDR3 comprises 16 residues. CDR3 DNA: TGTGCCAGCAGCAAAGTCACGCAGGCGAGAACCTACGAGCAGTACTTC. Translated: CASSKVTQARTYEQYF.